This passage covers 5 T cell receptor beta chains from one sample sequenced in a study of T cell changes during pregnancy in multiple sclerosis. TCRdb's table, derived via immunoSEQ multiplex PCR, lists solely in-frame clones and lacks some. The sample consists of around 30,000 clones, 75% to 90% of them appearing once. This material consisted of CD8+ T cells from peripheral blood mononuclear cells, taken in the second trimester of pregnancy. These receptor sequences come from a female donor with multiple sclerosis, enrolled in a pregnancy study.

The J gene is TRBJ1-3, the V gene TRBV9; no clear D. CDR3 size: 15 residues. V was trimmed by 4 bases and J by 8 bases, leaving 19 bases between them. Germline V lookup: CDR1 SGDLS, CDR2 YYNGEE. CDR3 region: CASSFEADARDTIYF. As DNA, the CDR3 is TGTGCCAGCAGCTTCGAGGCAGATGCCCGAGACACCATATATTTT.

The chain links TRBV5-5 to TRBJ2-7, with 10 bases matching TRBD1. V shed 1 base and J 3 bases; nucleotides not matched to a gene: 1. The CDR3 is made up of 14 amino acids. The germline V gene encodes CDR1 SGHKS and CDR2 YYEKEE (reference sequence). CDR3 sequence: CASSLRDRGYEQYF. For the CDR3, the DNA is TGTGCCAGCAGCTTGAGGGACAGGGGCTACGAGCAGTACTTC.

V and J are TRBV9 and TRBJ2-5; TRBD2 agrees at 7 bases. V was clipped by 0 bases and J by 1 base; unmatched bases: 3. There are 15 residues in the CDR3. Germline CDR1 SGDLS, CDR2 YYNGEE. CDR3 in DNA: TGTGCCAGCAGCGTAGAGGGCGGGGGCCAAGAGACCCAGTACTTC. It codes for CASSVEGGGQETQYF.

J is TRBJ1-1 and V is TRBV6-5, with D perhaps matching TRBD1 (5 bases). The CDR3 spans 14 residues. CDR1 is MNHEY and CDR2 is SVGAGI in the germline V gene. Trimming left V 0 bases short and J 3 bases short, with 8 bases between. The CDR3 loop is CASSYSGGDTEAFF. Written as DNA, the CDR3 is TGTGCCAGCAGTTACTCCGGGGGGGACACTGAAGCTTTCTTT.

The gene calls are TRBV9 and TRBJ2-3, with 10 bases identical to TRBD1. The CDR3 spans 17 residues. Germline CDR1 SGDLS, CDR2 YYNGEE. J gave up 1 base and V 4 bases, and 9 bases lay outside the gene matches. Here the CDR3 reads CASSPLGGTGGTDTQYF. The CDR3 nucleotides read TGTGCCAGCAGCCCCCTGGGAGGGACAGGGGGCACAGATACGCAGTATTTT.